These T cell receptor beta chains were read from a single sample in a study of blood T cell repertoires in COVID-19. Clones were read by immunoSEQ multiplex PCR, and TCRdb kept only the in-frame ones, dropping some. The repertoire holds 110,000 to 150,000 clones, with around 90% as singletons. The sample taken for sequencing was peripheral blood. Receptors originate from a man between 65 and 80 years old with acute or convalescent COVID-19. CDR3s include the opening cysteine and the closing phenylalanine or tryptophan. The D gene is left open where the match is weak. A clone size is listed for some rows: how often the clone was seen (once, few, many), or a class if it is expanded.

TRBV6-5	15	TRBJ2-1	TRBD1	NA	CASSRRTGGKNEQFF	TGTGCCAGCAGCCGACGGACAGGGGGTAAGAATGAGCAGTTCTTC
TRBV15	17	TRBJ2-1	TRBD2	NA	CATSRDPQRGVYNEQFF	TGTGCCACCAGCAGAGATCCCCAGCGGGGGGTTTACAATGAGCAGTTCTTC
TRBV27	13	TRBJ1-4	TRBD1	NA	CASSRDRVEKLFF	TGTGCCAGCAGCCGGGACAGGGTTGAAAAACTGTTTTTT
TRBV5-1	14	TRBJ2-7	TRBD1	NA	CASSHDRGRHEQYF	TGCGCCAGCAGCCATGACAGGGGGCGGCACGAGCAGTACTTC
TRBV11-2	15	TRBJ1-5	NA	NA	CASSPGLASNQPQHF	TGTGCCAGCAGCCCCGGACTGGCGAGCAATCAGCCCCAGCATTTT
TRBV5-6	15	TRBJ2-1	NA	NA	CASSLGWRDYNEQFF	TGTGCCAGCAGCTTGGGTTGGCGGGATTACAATGAGCAGTTCTTC
TRBV14	16	TRBJ2-1	TRBD2	NA	CASSQDWGEGYNEQFF	TGTGCCAGCAGCCAAGATTGGGGGGAGGGCTACAATGAGCAGTTCTTC
TRBV25-1	15	TRBJ1-1	NA	NA	CASSESYRVNTEAFF	TGTGCCAGCAGTGAATCTTACAGGGTGAACACTGAAGCTTTCTTT
TRBV6-5	13	TRBJ2-2	NA	NA	CASIPGGSGELFF	TGTGCCAGCATCCCAGGAGGATCCGGGGAGCTGTTTTTT
TRBV4-2	14	TRBJ1-6	NA	NA	CASSQTGYNSPLHF	TGTGCCAGCAGCCAAACAGGCTATAATTCACCCCTCCACTTT
TRBV15	15	TRBJ1-3	NA	NA	CATSRVGVPGNTIYF	TGTGCCACCAGCAGAGTTGGTGTCCCAGGGAACACCATATATTTT
TRBV18	13	TRBJ1-2	TRBD1	NA	CASSPGTAYGYTF	TGTGCCAGCTCACCCGGGACAGCCTATGGCTACACCTTC
TRBV7-8	15	TRBJ1-6	TRBD1	NA	CASSSSTGINSPLHF	TGTGCCAGCAGCTCTTCGACAGGGATTAATTCACCCCTCCACTTT
TRBV7-2	14	TRBJ1-5	TRBD1	NA	CASSPGQLRQPQHF	TGTGCCAGCAGCCCGGGACAGCTAAGGCAGCCCCAGCATTTT
TRBV2	15	TRBJ2-2	TRBD2	NA	CASSLAGGNTGELFF	TGTGCCAGCAGCCTAGCGGGAGGAAACACCGGGGAGCTGTTTTTT
TRBV5-1	14	TRBJ2-3	TRBD1	once	CASSFGQGSDTQYF	TGCGCCAGCAGCTTCGGACAGGGGAGTGATACGCAGTATTTT
TRBV24-1	15	TRBJ2-7	TRBD1	once	CATSDLSGTGYEQYF	TGTGCCACCAGTGATTTATCCGGGACAGGCTACGAGCAGTACTTC
TRBV14	13	TRBJ1-2	NA	NA	CASSPTRGGTWTF	TGTGCCAGCAGCCCCACGCGGGGAGGTACGTGGACCTTC
TRBV6-5	15	TRBJ1-6	NA	NA	CASSWSGSYNSPLHF	TGTGCCAGCTCCTGGAGCGGCTCCTATAATTCACCCCTCCACTTT
TRBV6-6	15	TRBJ1-6	TRBD1	NA	CASRTGTGGNSPLHF	TGTGCCAGCAGGACAGGGACAGGGGGTAATTCACCCCTCCACTTT
TRBV10-2	15	TRBJ2-1	NA	NA	CASTRGAGQHNEQFF	TGCGCCAGCACCCGGGGAGCGGGACAACACAATGAGCAGTTCTTC
TRBV19	14	TRBJ1-1	TRBD1	NA	CASSTRGRGTEAFF	TGTGCCAGTAGTACGAGGGGGCGGGGAACTGAAGCTTTCTTT
TRBV28	15	TRBJ1-4	NA	NA	CASSLPGATNEKLFF	TGTGCCAGCAGTTTACCAGGGGCAACTAATGAAAAACTGTTTTTT
TRBV5-6	13	TRBJ2-7	NA	NA	CASSFQGAYEQYF	TGTGCCAGCAGCTTCCAGGGTGCCTACGAGCAGTACTTC
TRBV10-1	11	TRBJ2-7	NA	NA	CASSDHSEQYF	TGCGCCAGCAGTGATCACTCCGAGCAGTACTTC
TRBV5-5	13	TRBJ1-5	NA	NA	CASSLKGDQPQHF	TGTGCCAGCAGCTTGAAGGGGGATCAGCCCCAGCATTTT
TRBV5-1	15	TRBJ2-5	NA	NA	CASSLGGGAQETQYF	TGCGCCAGCAGCCTTGGCGGCGGGGCTCAAGAGACCCAGTACTTC
TRBV7-3	13	TRBJ1-1	NA	NA	CASSLSMNTEAFF	TGTGCCAGCAGCTTGTCCATGAACACTGAAGCTTTCTTT
TRBV6-4	14	TRBJ2-1	NA	NA	CASSSGAGVSEQFF	TGTGCCAGCAGCAGCGGAGCTGGGGTGAGTGAGCAGTTCTTC
TRBV6-1	14	TRBJ1-5	NA	NA	CASSDEGSNQPQHF	TGTGCCAGCAGTGATGAGGGTAGCAATCAGCCCCAGCATTTT
TRBV19	16	TRBJ1-1	TRBD1	NA	CASSRQGIPMNTEAFF	TGTGCCAGTAGTCGACAGGGGATTCCCATGAACACTGAAGCTTTCTTT
TRBV11-2	14	TRBJ1-1	NA	NA	CASSLRGPNTEAFF	TGTGCCAGCAGCTTAAGGGGTCCGAACACTGAAGCTTTCTTT
TRBV3-1/TRBV3-2	16	TRBJ2-2	NA	NA	CASSQGASPNTGELFF	TGTGCCAGCAGCCAAGGGGCTAGCCCGAACACCGGGGAGCTGTTTTTT
TRBV7-2	15	TRBJ1-1	TRBD1	NA	CASSSNRGGNTEAFF	TGTGCCAGCAGCTCTAACAGGGGGGGGAACACTGAAGCTTTCTTT
TRBV6-6	10	TRBJ1-2	NA	NA	CASSNNGYTF	TGTGCCAGCAGCAACAATGGCTACACCTTC
TRBV7-2	15	TRBJ1-4	NA	NA	CASSSQGTGREKLFF	TGTGCCAGCAGCTCACAGGGCACGGGAAGGGAAAAACTGTTTTTT
TRBV18	15	TRBJ2-5	NA	NA	CASSPTGSGGETQYF	TGTGCCAGCTCACCAACAGGGAGCGGTGGGGAGACCCAGTACTTC
TRBV18	15	TRBJ2-2	TRBD2	NA	CASSRGTSSTGELFF	TGTGCCAGCTCGCGTGGGACTAGCTCAACCGGGGAGCTGTTTTTT
TRBV5-1	14	TRBJ1-3	NA	NA	CASTPRGDGNTIYF	TGCGCCAGCACCCCCCGGGGAGATGGAAACACCATATATTTT
TRBV9	16	TRBJ2-3	TRBD1	NA	CASSVQSGQRTDTQYF	TGTGCCAGCAGCGTCCAATCGGGACAGCGCACAGATACGCAGTATTTT